This T cell receptor beta chain was obtained from a study of human T cells and chemical hapten exposure. As for the study in general: Slight volume differences across pooled libraries mainly accounted for varying per-sample TCR yields.

Sample time point: healthy volunteer bleed at 6 weeks. Unfractionated whole blood was the source from which total RNA was extracted. The CDR3 consists of 14 residues. Germline CDR1 and CDR2: LNHDA and SQIVND (reference sequence). Trimming left V 4 bases short and J 9 bases short, with 16 bases between. TCRdb re-analysed the RACE reads in MiXCR, keeping a single row per CDR3 protein. The sample records fewer than 40,000 distinct CDR3 sequences, less than 6% being singletons. This clonotype was picked up many times. V is TRBV19 and J is TRBJ1-5; D call uncertain. The source material was whole blood. This TCR was recovered from a human donor in good health. Some clones in this sample may be carry-over from other donors' samples. CDR3 residues: CASSTPEEIRPQHF. The CDR3 region has the DNA TGTGCCAGTAGTACTCCTGAGGAGATTAGGCCCCAGCATTTT.